Listed below are T cell receptor beta chains from one sample, sequenced in a study of blood T cell repertoires in COVID-19. The method was immunoSEQ multiplex PCR; TCRdb's version includes in-frame clones alone and lacks a portion of them. Among about 120,000 clones, 82% were seen once, and the ten largest hold 6.5% to 10%. The sequencing sample was made of peripheral blood. These receptors were taken from a man aged 65-85 years with acute or convalescent COVID-19. CDR3s include the opening cysteine and the closing phenylalanine or tryptophan. Fields, in order: V gene, clone size, D gene, J gene, CDR3 DNA, CDR3 protein. The D gene is left open where the match is weak. Size is omitted from some rows. Given values are once, few, many or a class for expanded clones.

V: TRBV9
size: few
D: TRBD2
J: TRBJ2-1
DNA: TGTGCCAGCAGCGTAGGTAGGACTAGCGGGAGTGATGAGCAGTTCTTC
CDR3: CASSVGRTSGSDEQFF

V: TRBV9
size: few
D: .
J: TRBJ2-7
DNA: TGTGCCAGCAGCGTTTCCCCGAGGGAGGAGGACGAGCAGTACTTC
CDR3: CASSVSPREEDEQYF

V: TRBV28
size: .
D: .
J: TRBJ1-6
DNA: TGTGCCAGCAGGTACAGATCCTATAATTCACCCCTCCACTTT
CDR3: CASRYRSYNSPLHF

V: TRBV5-1
size: .
D: .
J: TRBJ2-1
DNA: TGCGCCAGCAGCTTATCCGGAGACAGCAATGAGCAGTTCTTC
CDR3: CASSLSGDSNEQFF

V: TRBV6-2/TRBV6-3
size: .
D: .
J: TRBJ2-6
DNA: TGTGCCAGCAGCCCTCACCTAACCCGACAGATCTCTGGGGCCAACGTCCTGACTTTC
CDR3: CASSPHLTRQISGANVLTF

V: TRBV11-2
size: .
D: .
J: TRBJ1-1
DNA: TGTGCCAGCACGCGGGGAGGGGCTGCTGAAGCTTTCTTT
CDR3: CASTRGGAAEAFF

V: TRBV4-2
size: .
D: TRBD2
J: TRBJ2-7
DNA: TGTGCCAGCAGCACCTTTTCTAGCGGGAGAGATTACGAGCAGTACTTC
CDR3: CASSTFSSGRDYEQYF

V: TRBV28
size: once
D: .
J: TRBJ1-4
DNA: TGTGCCAGCAGTCCTCGGGGGGAAACTAATGAAAAACTGTTTTTT
CDR3: CASSPRGETNEKLFF

V: TRBV7-8
size: .
D: .
J: TRBJ1-5
DNA: TGTGCCAGCAGCACAACAGGGATTGCTCAGCCCCAGCATTTT
CDR3: CASSTTGIAQPQHF

V: TRBV18
size: .
D: TRBD1
J: TRBJ1-5
DNA: TGTGCCAGCTCATCCTCCCAGGGGGCAAACCAGCCCCAGCATTTT
CDR3: CASSSSQGANQPQHF

V: TRBV5-1
size: .
D: .
J: TRBJ2-1
DNA: TGCGCCAGCAGCCCCGGGACACCAAACAATGAGCAGTTCTTC
CDR3: CASSPGTPNNEQFF

V: TRBV28
size: .
D: .
J: TRBJ1-3
DNA: TGTGCCAGCAGTTTAGCCCCACTACGCGGGGGCATATATTTT
CDR3: CASSLAPLRGGIYF

V: TRBV27
size: .
D: TRBD1
J: TRBJ1-6
DNA: TGTGCCAGCAGTCCGGGACAGGGTTGGGGATCACCCCTCCACTTT
CDR3: CASSPGQGWGSPLHF

V: TRBV19
size: .
D: TRBD2
J: TRBJ2-1
DNA: TGTGCCAGTAGTATGACCGGGACTAACAATGAGCAGTTCTTC
CDR3: CASSMTGTNNEQFF

V: TRBV9
size: once
D: .
J: TRBJ2-3
DNA: TGTGCCAGCAGCTTCCGCGGGGATACGCAGTATTTT
CDR3: CASSFRGDTQYF

V: TRBV5-1
size: .
D: TRBD1
J: TRBJ1-2
DNA: TGCGCCAGCAGCTCTACAGGGGGAACCAATGGCTACACCTTC
CDR3: CASSSTGGTNGYTF